This T cell receptor beta chain was retrieved from a study of T-cell reconstitution after alpha-beta-depleted transplantation in children (dated by TCRdb to the mid-2010s). Broadly, across the study: Using TCR repertoire profiling, the study followed T-cell immune reconstitution in a quantitative way in children after TCRalphabeta/CD19-depleted allogeneic hematopoietic cell transplantation. Here is what the overall study found, with its caveats: Over the following months the frequencies of hyperexpanded clones went down, and after one year T-cell counts and TCRbeta diversity were mostly credited to newly produced T cells. In some patients, the high TCRbeta diversity seen at day 60 was put down to recipient T cells and intrathymic progenitors that had survived conditioning. The apparently early recovery of alphabetaT-cell counts about two months after transplant reportedly depended on only several hundred rapidly expanded clones that came from non-depleted graft cells.

What the treatment or condition label conveys for this sample: allogeneic hematopoietic cell transplantation with graft depleted of TCRalphabeta T cells and CD19 B cells. The children who served as transplant recipients had been given grafts of TCRalphabeta/CD19-depleted allogeneic hematopoietic cells. This clonotype was observed at least ten times. The target of this receptor is not known. The input lacks base qualities; no much larger clone sits a single base away. The library was produced with PCR. This sample was sequenced with an Illumina HiSeq 2500. TCR libraries were prepared with molecular barcoding, using unique molecular identifiers to normalize TCRbeta repertoire quantification. The raw public data were reprocessed by TCRdb itself: fastp quality trimming at Q25, MiXCR clonotype calling, in-frame beta chains only. Every distinct CDR3 protein forms one entry, paired with its most common genes and DNA. This sample holds about 170,000 distinct CDR3 sequences; more than 9.5% were observed only once. The top ten hold roughly 13% of the sample.

V gives up 0 bases and J gives up 3 bases, and the segment between their germline ends measures 12 bases. The CDR3 has 15 amino acids, counting the end cysteine and phenylalanine. The CDR3 DNA has 45 bases and is translated from base 1. From a lookup of the germline V gene (reference sequence), CDR1 and CDR2 are DFQATT and SNEGSKA. This receptor was identified in a boy aged 2 to 10 with acute myeloid leukemia, due to receive a stem cell transplant. The chain joins TRBV20-1 to TRBJ2-1; the D gene lacks a confident call. The sequencing used PBMCs, collected before TCRalphabeta/CD19-depleted stem cell transplant. Read as DNA, the sequence is TGCAGTGCTAGAGAGGGCGGAGAAATCTACAATGAGCAGTTCTTC. Its amino acids are CSAREGGEIYNEQFF.